The next 27 T cell receptor beta chains were all read from a single sample in a study of T cell clones after liver transplantation. Libraries were prepared by immunoSEQ multiplex PCR; TCRdb keeps only in-frame clonotypes and omits some of them. This sample has tens of thousands of clones, with about 70% found just once. The sample consisted of CD4+ T cells from blood, taken at the approximately 16-month timepoint. Receptors were obtained from a human patient who received a liver transplant. The T cells may come from the graft donor.

The CDR3 DNA reads as TGTGCCAGCAGTAAGGGAGGAGGAGATGGCTACACCTTC. This encodes CASSKGGGDGYTF. The chain is built from TRBV27 and TRBJ1-2, with unresolved D. Germline V gene lookup returns CDR1 MNHEY and CDR2 SMNVEV (reference sequence). This CDR3 region has 13 residues. Trimming stripped 5 bases from V and 6 bases from J, with 13 bases between.

The chain recombines TRBV5-1 with TRBJ2-2, with D tentatively TRBD1 (5 bases). The CDR3 length is 13 residues. V lost 7 bases, J lost 5 bases, and 12 bases lay in between. Germline V gives CDR1 SGHRS, CDR2 YFSETQ. The CDR3: CASEGESTGELFF. The CDR3, as DNA: TGCGCCAGCGAAGGGGAATCAACCGGGGAGCTGTTTTTT.

The chain employs TRBV7-9 and TRBJ1-5; D gene unclear. Between the trimmed V and J ends, which lost 5 bases and 7 bases, there was a span of 12 bases. Germline V gives CDR1 SEHNR, CDR2 FQNEAQ (reference sequence). There are 13 residues in the CDR3. CDR3 loop: CASSEVGLQPQHF. For the CDR3, the DNA is TGTGCCAGCAGCGAAGTTGGTCTGCAGCCCCAGCATTTT.

This clone turned up a few times. This chain uses TRBV6-1 with TRBJ1-2; 7 bases agree with TRBD1. The CDR3 has 13 residues. Per the germline V gene, CDR1 is MNHNS and CDR2 is SASEGT. The junction had 11 bases not matched to a gene; V was cut back by 10 bases and J by 6 bases. CDR3 nucleotides: TGTGCCACCGAGATGAACAGGGGAGATGGCTACACCTTC. Amino acid sequence: CATEMNRGDGYTF.

The V gene is TRBV7-2, the J gene TRBJ2-5, with 11 bases matching TRBD2. This CDR3 comprises 18 residues. Per germline, CDR1 SGHTA and CDR2 FQGNSA. V shed 4 bases, J shed 2 bases, and the junction held 12 bases outside the gene matches. CDR3 loop: CASSSGGLAGGTQETQYF. CDR3 nucleotide sequence: TGTGCCAGCAGCTCCGGCGGTCTAGCGGGAGGCACACAAGAGACCCAGTACTTC.

The chain recombines TRBV28 with TRBJ2-7, with D perhaps assigned TRBD1 or TRBD2 (5 bases each). In germline, CDR1 is MDHEN, CDR2 SYDVKM. This CDR3 is 16 amino acids long. The V and J ends lost 6 bases and 3 bases respectively, with 21 bases between them. CDR3: CASSHPSGDSGYEQYF. For the CDR3, the DNA is TGTGCCAGCAGCCACCCTTCCGGTGACAGCGGCTACGAGCAGTACTTC.

CDR3 nucleotide sequence: TGTGCCAGCCCGCTCAGGCAGGCATCGTGCGGGGCCAACGTCCTGACTTTC. It codes for CASPLRQASCGANVLTF. The chain links TRBV9 to TRBJ2-6; no definite D call. The length of the CDR3 is 17 residues. From germline, CDR1 is SGDLS and CDR2 YYNGEE. V was trimmed by 7 bases and J by 4 bases, leaving 21 bases between them.

The J gene is TRBJ2-1, the V gene TRBV19; D might be TRBD1 (10 bases). CDR1 and CDR2 from the germline V gene are LNHDA and SQIVND (reference sequence). The CDR3 is made up of 14 amino acids. Trimming removed 5 bases at V and 10 bases at J, with 18 bases between. Written as DNA, the CDR3 is TGTGCCAGTAGTGTTCTAGCGGGACAGGGGGAGCAGTTCTTC. It translates to CASSVLAGQGEQFF.

The chain employs TRBV7-6 and TRBJ2-2; D not certain. This CDR3 has 14 residues. The V and J ends lost 3 bases and 7 bases respectively, with 12 bases between them. CDR1 is SGHVS and CDR2 is FNYEAQ in the germline V gene. CDR3 nucleotides: TGTGCCAGCAGCTTGGAAGGGTCGGGCGGGGAGCTGTTTTTT. Its translation: CASSLEGSGGELFF.

The V and J genes are TRBV30 and TRBJ1-6, with D perhaps matching TRBD1 (6 bases). Germline V gene lookup returns CDR1 GTSNPN and CDR2 SVGIG (reference sequence). Trimming cost V 8 bases and J 7 bases, with 18 bases left between them. The CDR3 loop spans 14 amino acids. The CDR3 loop is CAQAQGSWNSPLHF. For the CDR3, the DNA is TGTGCCCAGGCCCAGGGGTCGTGGAATTCACCCCTCCACTTT.

A few counts support this clone. Other DNA sequences from this sample encode an identical CDR3 as well. The V gene is TRBV6-5, the J gene TRBJ2-7; D not certain. The CDR3 loop spans 15 amino acids. Per germline, CDR1 MNHEY and CDR2 SVGAGI. Trimming pared 0 bases from V and 2 bases from J, leaving 11 bases between. The CDR3 spells CASSYSSSAPYEQYF. CDR3 bases: TGTGCCAGCAGTTACTCGTCATCTGCCCCCTACGAGCAGTACTTC.

V and J are TRBV30 and TRBJ1-5, with D tentatively TRBD1 (6 bases). This CDR3 has 13 residues. CDR1 GTSNPN and CDR2 SVGIG come from the germline V gene (reference sequence). Trimming took off 5 bases at V and 0 bases at J, with 8 bases between the two ends. The CDR3 loop reads CAWAGDSNQPQHF. The CDR3 coding sequence is TGTGCCTGGGCAGGGGATAGCAATCAGCCCCAGCATTTT.

This sequence joins TRBV7-2 and TRBJ2-3; 10 bases line up with TRBD2. The CDR3 loop spans 16 amino acids. Germline V gives CDR1 SGHTA, CDR2 FQGNSA. The V and J ends lost 5 bases and 8 bases, in that order; junction bases with no gene match: 13. The CDR3 sequence is CASSQGSGGAVSTQYF. The CDR3 DNA sequence: TGTGCCAGCAGCCAGGGCAGCGGGGGGGCCGTGAGTACGCAGTATTTT.

This clone has just one count. The chain employs TRBV15 and TRBJ2-1, with 14 positions matching TRBD2. V lost 0 bases, J lost 8 bases, and 6 bases stayed unmatched. The CDR3 totals 17 residues. Germline CDR1 reads LNHNV; CDR2 reads YYDKDF (reference sequence). CDR3 loop: CATSRDMTSGGADEQFF. For the CDR3, the DNA is TGTGCCACCAGCAGAGATATGACTAGCGGGGGGGCCGATGAGCAGTTCTTC. Using reference TRBV15 and TRBJ2-1 for the parts outside the CDR3, the full variable domain is DAMVIQNPRYQVTQFGKPVTLSCSQTLNHNVMYWYQQKSSQAPKLLFHYYDKDFNNEADTPDNFQSRRPNTSFCFLDIRSPGLGDTAMYLCATSRDMTSGGADEQFFGPGTRLTVL.

The chain uses TRBV6-6 and TRBJ2-2, with no clear D. The V and J ends lost 6 bases and 7 bases respectively, with 6 bases between them. The CDR3 has 11 residues. Germline values: CDR1 MNHNY, CDR2 SVGAGI (reference sequence). Here the CDR3 reads CASSTGGELFF. CDR3 sequence (DNA): TGTGCCAGCAGCACGGGCGGGGAGCTGTTTTTT.

This chain links TRBV4-3 with TRBJ2-3, with 8 bases matching TRBD2. This CDR3 has 18 amino acids. The germline gives CDR1 LGHNA, CDR2 YSLEER. After removal of 1 base from V and 2 bases from J, the junction contained 11 bases not matched to a gene. CDR3 sequence: CASSQVVAGLYPTDTQYF. CDR3 bases: TGCGCCAGCAGCCAAGTCGTAGCGGGACTCTATCCCACAGATACGCAGTATTTT.

The chain's CDR3 is CASSSSGSGANVLTF. The CDR3 DNA reads as TGCGCCAGCAGCTCAAGTGGGTCTGGGGCCAACGTCCTGACTTTC. The chain recombines TRBV5-1 with TRBJ2-6, with D uncertain. Germline values: CDR1 SGHRS, CDR2 YFSETQ. The CDR3 contains 15 residues. V was pared by 3 bases and J by 1 base, with 8 bases between. The full variable domain, its missing parts supplied by reference TRBV5-1 and TRBJ2-6, is KAGVTQTPRYLIKTRGQQVTLSCSPISGHRSVSWYQQTPGQGLQFLFEYFSETQRNKGNFPGRFSGRQFSNSRSEMNVSTLELGDSALYLCASSSSGSGANVLTFGAGSRLTVL.

V gene TRBV28 combines with J gene TRBJ1-6, with 7 bases lining up with TRBD1. CDR1 and CDR2 from the germline V gene are MDHEN and SYDVKM. The CDR3 contains 19 residues. V lost 1 base to trimming and J lost 1 base; unmatched junction nucleotides: 10. CDR3 DNA: TGTGCCAGCAGTTTATATACACAGGGGTTCGGTTCCTATAATTCACCCCTCCACTTT. This gives the protein CASSLYTQGFGSYNSPLHF.

This chain links TRBV10-2 with TRBJ2-3, with a tentative D call TRBD2 (6 bases). There are 17 residues in the CDR3. Trimming stripped 7 bases from V and 0 bases from J, with 20 bases between. CDR1 WSHSY and CDR2 SAAADI come from the germline V gene. The CDR3 nucleotides are TGCGCCAGCACCGTACTCACTAGCTCAAAAAGCACAGATACGCAGTATTTT. Amino acids: CASTVLTSSKSTDTQYF.

V is TRBV29-1 and J is TRBJ1-1; D call uncertain. CDR3 length: 12 amino acids. Germline CDR1 is SQVTM and CDR2 is ANQGSEA. Trimming shortened V by 7 bases and J by 1 base, and 10 bases separated the two germline ends. CDR3 sequence: CSGKEQNTEAFF. CDR3 nucleotide sequence: TGCAGCGGAAAAGAGCAGAACACTGAAGCTTTCTTT.

The V call is TRBV5-6, the J call TRBJ2-5; 8 bases agree with TRBD1. This CDR3 comprises 15 residues. Germline CDR1 is SGHDT and CDR2 is YYEEEE. J lost 1 base, V lost 0 bases, and 2 bases had no gene match. CDR3 sequence reads: CASSLDTGGQETQYF. CDR3 coding DNA: TGTGCCAGCAGCTTGGACACAGGGGGCCAAGAGACCCAGTACTTC.

The V call is TRBV5-1, the J call TRBJ2-2; tentative D call: TRBD1 (6 bases). The CDR3 is 15 amino acids. The germline V gene encodes CDR1 SGHRS and CDR2 YFSETQ. V was clipped by 3 bases and J by 5 bases, with 14 bases between them. CDR3 DNA sequence: TGCGCCAGCAGCTCCAATCCTACAGGGACCGGGGAGCTGTTTTTT. Protein product: CASSSNPTGTGELFF.

This clone was detected only once. The chain joins TRBV30 to TRBJ1-1, with TRBD1 matching 7 bases. The CDR3 loop spans 15 amino acids. Trimming removed 1 base from V and 3 bases from J; junction bases left unmatched: 8. Germline loops: CDR1 GTSNPN, CDR2 SVGIG (reference sequence). The CDR3 DNA reads TGTGCCTGGAGTGCGCCAGGGACAGCGTACACTGAAGCTTTCTTT. This translates into CAWSAPGTAYTEAFF.

The CDR3 reads CASSVDPLEGLGTEAFF. CDR3 in DNA: TGTGCCAGCAGCGTAGACCCCCTGGAGGGATTAGGAACTGAAGCTTTCTTT. This rearrangement joins TRBV9 to TRBJ1-1; D remains unclear. The V gene lost 0 bases and the J gene lost 5 bases, with 20 bases spanning the gap. CDR1 SGDLS and CDR2 YYNGEE come from the germline V gene. This CDR3 is built from 17 residues. Supplemented by reference TRBV9 and TRBJ1-1, the full variable domain reads DSGVTQTPKHLITATGQRVTLRCSPRSGDLSVYWYQQSLDQGLQFLIQYYNGEERAKGNILERFSAQQFPDLHSELNLSSLELGDSALYFCASSVDPLEGLGTEAFFGQGTRLTVV.

The chain recombines TRBV19 with TRBJ2-2; D remains ambiguous. Germline CDR1 LNHDA, CDR2 SQIVND (reference sequence). V was cut by 5 bases and J by 6 bases, with 13 bases left in between. The CDR3 covers 14 residues. CDR3 DNA: TGTGCCAGTAGTTCAACAGACCGGGCCGGGGAGCTGTTTTTT. This translates into CASSSTDRAGELFF.

A few counts support this clone. V is TRBV11-2 and J is TRBJ2-3; 7 bases are a match to TRBD2. Per the germline V gene, CDR1 is SGHAT and CDR2 is FQNNGV. J gave up 6 bases and V 3 bases, and 0 bases lay outside the gene matches. The CDR3 runs 12 residues. In DNA form, the CDR3 reads TGTGCCAGCAGCTTCGGGGGGGATACGCAGTATTTT. This encodes CASSFGGDTQYF.

This sequence joins TRBV6-4 and TRBJ1-2; 7 bases are a match to TRBD1. Per the germline V gene, CDR1 is MRHNA and CDR2 is SNTAGT. The CDR3 spans 15 residues. The trim removed 6 bases at V and 7 bases at J, leaving 14 bases unmatched. CDR3: CASSPTGQALGGYTF. Here the CDR3 DNA reads TGTGCCAGCAGCCCTACTGGACAGGCCTTAGGTGGCTACACCTTC.